This T cell receptor (beta chain) was profiled in a study of blood T cell repertoires in COVID-19. Libraries were prepared by immunoSEQ multiplex PCR; TCRdb keeps only in-frame clonotypes and omits some of them. The sample lists 250,000 to 350,000 clones; around 85% were seen once. From germline, CDR1 is MDHEN and CDR2 SYDVKM. With 4 bases removed from V and 3 bases from J, the gap between germline ends came to 19 bases. The CDR3 extends over 16 amino acids. The sequence was obtained from a human donor with COVID-19, enrolled during active disease. The donor label of this sample is uncertain. The chain links TRBV28 to TRBJ2-7, with D maybe TRBD1 (6 bases). Sequencing was performed on peripheral blood. The CDR3: CASSSLIPGAHYEQYF. Written as DNA, the CDR3 is TGTGCCAGCAGTTCTCTCATCCCAGGGGCCCACTACGAGCAGTACTTC.